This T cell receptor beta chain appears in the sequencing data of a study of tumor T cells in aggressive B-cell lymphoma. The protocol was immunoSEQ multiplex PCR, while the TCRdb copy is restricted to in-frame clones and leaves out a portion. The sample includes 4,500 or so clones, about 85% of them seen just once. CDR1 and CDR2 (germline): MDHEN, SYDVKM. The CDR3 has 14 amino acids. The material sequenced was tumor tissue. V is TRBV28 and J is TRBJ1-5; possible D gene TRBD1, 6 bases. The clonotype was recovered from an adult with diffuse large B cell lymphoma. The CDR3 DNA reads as TGTGCTGTTATAGGGGGACATAGCAATCAGCCCCAGCATTTT. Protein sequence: CAVIGGHSNQPQHF.